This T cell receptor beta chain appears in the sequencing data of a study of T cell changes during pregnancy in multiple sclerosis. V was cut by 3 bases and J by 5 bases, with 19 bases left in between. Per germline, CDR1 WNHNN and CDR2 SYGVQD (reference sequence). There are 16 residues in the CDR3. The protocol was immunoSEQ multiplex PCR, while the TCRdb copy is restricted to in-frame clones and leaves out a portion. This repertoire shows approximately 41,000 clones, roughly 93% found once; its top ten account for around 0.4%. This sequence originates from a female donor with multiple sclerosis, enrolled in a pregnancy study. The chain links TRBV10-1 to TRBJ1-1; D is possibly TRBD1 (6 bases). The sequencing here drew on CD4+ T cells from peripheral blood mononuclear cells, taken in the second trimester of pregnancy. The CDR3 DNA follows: TGCGCCAGCAGTGACCCTACCCTAGGGGGATGGACTGAAGCTTTCTTT. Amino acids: CASSDPTLGGWTEAFF.